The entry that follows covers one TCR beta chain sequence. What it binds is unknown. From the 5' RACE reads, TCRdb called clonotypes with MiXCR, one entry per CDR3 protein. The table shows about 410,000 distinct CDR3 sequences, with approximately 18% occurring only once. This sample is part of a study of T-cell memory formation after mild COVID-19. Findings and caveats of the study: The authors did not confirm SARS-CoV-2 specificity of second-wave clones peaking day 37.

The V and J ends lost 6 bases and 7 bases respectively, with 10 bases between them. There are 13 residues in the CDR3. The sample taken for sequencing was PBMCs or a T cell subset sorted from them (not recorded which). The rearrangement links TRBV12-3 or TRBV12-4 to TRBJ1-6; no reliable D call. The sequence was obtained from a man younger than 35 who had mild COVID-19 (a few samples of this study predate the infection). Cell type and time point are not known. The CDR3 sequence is CASSLSQNSPLHF. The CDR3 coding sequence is TGTGCCAGCAGCCTATCACAGAATTCACCCCTCCACTTT.